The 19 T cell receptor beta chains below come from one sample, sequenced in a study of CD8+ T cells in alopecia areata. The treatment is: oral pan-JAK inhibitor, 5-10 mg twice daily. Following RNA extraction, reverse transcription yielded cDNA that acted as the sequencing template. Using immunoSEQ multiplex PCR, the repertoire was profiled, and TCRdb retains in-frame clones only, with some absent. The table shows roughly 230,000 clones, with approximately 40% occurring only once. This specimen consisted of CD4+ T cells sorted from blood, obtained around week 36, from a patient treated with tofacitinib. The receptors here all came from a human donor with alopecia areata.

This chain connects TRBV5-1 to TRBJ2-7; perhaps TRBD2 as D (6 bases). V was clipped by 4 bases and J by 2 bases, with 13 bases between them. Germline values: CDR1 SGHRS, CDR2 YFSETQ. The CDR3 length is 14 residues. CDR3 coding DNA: TGCGCCAGCAGCCTCCGGGACTTTCCCTACGAGCAGTACTTC. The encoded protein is CASSLRDFPYEQYF. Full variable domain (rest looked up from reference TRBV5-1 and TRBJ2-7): KAGVTQTPRYLIKTRGQQVTLSCSPISGHRSVSWYQQTPGQGLQFLFEYFSETQRNKGNFPGRFSGRQFSNSRSEMNVSTLELGDSALYLCASSLRDFPYEQYFGPGTRLTVT.

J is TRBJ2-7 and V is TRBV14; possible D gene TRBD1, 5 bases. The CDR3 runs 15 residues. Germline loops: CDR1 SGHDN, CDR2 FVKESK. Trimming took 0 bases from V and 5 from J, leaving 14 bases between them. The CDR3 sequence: CASSQDLGGAHEQYF. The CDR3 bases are TGTGCCAGCAGCCAAGATCTTGGTGGGGCCCACGAGCAGTACTTC.

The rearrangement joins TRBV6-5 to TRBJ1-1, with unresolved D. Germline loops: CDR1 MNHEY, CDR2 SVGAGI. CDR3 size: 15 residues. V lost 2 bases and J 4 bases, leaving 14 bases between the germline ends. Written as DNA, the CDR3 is TGTGCCAGCAGTTACCACCCCCGGGTACCCACTGAAGCTTTCTTT. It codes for CASSYHPRVPTEAFF.

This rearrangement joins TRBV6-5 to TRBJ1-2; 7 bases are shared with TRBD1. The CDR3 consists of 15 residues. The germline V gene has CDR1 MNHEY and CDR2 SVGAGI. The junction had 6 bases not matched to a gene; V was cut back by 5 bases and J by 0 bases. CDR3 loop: CASSITGAANYGYTF. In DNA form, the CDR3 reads TGTGCCAGCAGTATTACAGGGGCAGCTAACTATGGCTACACCTTC.

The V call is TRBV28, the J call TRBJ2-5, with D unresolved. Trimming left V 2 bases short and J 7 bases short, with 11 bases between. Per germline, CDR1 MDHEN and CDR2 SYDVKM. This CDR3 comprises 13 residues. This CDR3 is CASSLGPGRTQYF. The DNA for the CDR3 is TGTGCCAGCAGTTTAGGGCCAGGTCGGACCCAGTACTTC.

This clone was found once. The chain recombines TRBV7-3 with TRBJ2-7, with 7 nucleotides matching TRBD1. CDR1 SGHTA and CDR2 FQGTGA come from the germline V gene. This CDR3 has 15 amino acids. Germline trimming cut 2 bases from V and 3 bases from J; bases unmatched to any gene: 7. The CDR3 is CASSLGTATIYEQYF. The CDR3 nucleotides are TGTGCCAGCAGCTTAGGGACAGCCACTATCTACGAGCAGTACTTC.

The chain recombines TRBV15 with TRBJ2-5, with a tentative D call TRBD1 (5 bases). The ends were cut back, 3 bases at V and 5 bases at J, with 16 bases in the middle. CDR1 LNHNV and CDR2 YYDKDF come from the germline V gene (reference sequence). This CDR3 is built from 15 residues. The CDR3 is CATSSGQGLFETQYF. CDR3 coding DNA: TGTGCCACCAGCAGTGGGCAGGGTTTATTCGAGACCCAGTACTTC.

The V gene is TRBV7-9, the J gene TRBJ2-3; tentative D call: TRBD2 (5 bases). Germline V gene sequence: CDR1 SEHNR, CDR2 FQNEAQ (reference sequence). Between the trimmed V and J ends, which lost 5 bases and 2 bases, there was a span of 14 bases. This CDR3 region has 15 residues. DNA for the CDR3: TGTGCCAGCAGCCCGAAGCGGCCACACACAGATACGCAGTATTTT. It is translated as CASSPKRPHTDTQYF. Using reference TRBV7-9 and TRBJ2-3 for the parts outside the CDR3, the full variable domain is DTGVSQNPRHKITKRGQNVTFRCDPISEHNRLYWYRQTLGQGPEFLTYFQNEAQLEKSRLLSDRFSAERPKGSFSTLEIQRTEQGDSAMYLCASSPKRPHTDTQYFGPGTRLTVL.

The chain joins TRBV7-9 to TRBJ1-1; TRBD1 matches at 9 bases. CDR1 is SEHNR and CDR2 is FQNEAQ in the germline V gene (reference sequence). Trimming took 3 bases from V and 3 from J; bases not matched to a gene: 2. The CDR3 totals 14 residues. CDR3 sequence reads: CASSLRTGDTEAFF. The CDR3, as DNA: TGTGCCAGCAGCTTGCGGACAGGGGACACTGAAGCTTTCTTT. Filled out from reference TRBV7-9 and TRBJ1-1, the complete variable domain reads DTGVSQNPRHKITKRGQNVTFRCDPISEHNRLYWYRQTLGQGPEFLTYFQNEAQLEKSRLLSDRFSAERPKGSFSTLEIQRTEQGDSAMYLCASSLRTGDTEAFFGQGTRLTVV.

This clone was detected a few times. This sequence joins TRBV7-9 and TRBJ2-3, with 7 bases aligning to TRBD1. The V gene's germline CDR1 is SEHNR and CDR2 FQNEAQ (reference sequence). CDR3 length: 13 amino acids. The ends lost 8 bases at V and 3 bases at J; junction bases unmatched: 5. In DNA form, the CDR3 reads TGTGCCAGCGGGACAGCAGATACAGATACGCAGTATTTT. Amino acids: CASGTADTDTQYF.

The DNA of the CDR3 is TGCGCCAGCAGCCAAGGAGCCTTTGGGGACACAAACTACGAGCAGTACTTC. It is translated as CASSQGAFGDTNYEQYF. J is TRBJ2-7 and V is TRBV4-3; possibly TRBD1 for D (6 bases). The germline CDR1 and CDR2 sequences are LGHNA and YSLEER. The V and J ends lost 1 base and 3 bases respectively, with 19 bases between them. This CDR3 region has 17 residues.

CDR3 sequence reads: CASRTSTGPVYF. DNA for the CDR3: TGTGCCAGCAGGACCAGTACCGGCCCGGTGTATTTT. The chain has TRBV28 and TRBJ2-3; D is unresolved. The V end was cut by 6 bases, the J end by 14 bases, with 18 bases between. The CDR3 consists of 12 residues. Germline CDR1 reads MDHEN; CDR2 reads SYDVKM. Drawing the rest from reference TRBV28 and TRBJ2-3, the complete variable domain is DVKVTQSSRYLVKRTGEKVFLECVQDMDHENMFWYRQDPGLGLRLIYFSYDVKMKEKGDIPEGYSVSREKKERFSLILESASTNQTSMYLCASRTSTGPVYFGPGTRLTVL.

DNA for the CDR3: TGTGCCAGCATCGGGACCCGGAGGACTGAAGCTTTCTTT. Translation gives CASIGTRRTEAFF. J is TRBJ1-1 and V is TRBV6-5, with D possibly matching TRBD1 (5 bases). This CDR3 contains 13 residues. The V end lost 7 bases, the J end lost 5 bases, and 14 bases lay between the germline ends. CDR1 and CDR2 from the germline V gene are MNHEY and SVGAGI.

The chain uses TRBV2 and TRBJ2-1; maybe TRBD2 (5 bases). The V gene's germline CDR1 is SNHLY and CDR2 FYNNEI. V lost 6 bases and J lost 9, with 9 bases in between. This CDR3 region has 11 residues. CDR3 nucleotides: TGTGCCAGCAGGGCTGAGGGTGAGCAGTTCTTC. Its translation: CASRAEGEQFF.

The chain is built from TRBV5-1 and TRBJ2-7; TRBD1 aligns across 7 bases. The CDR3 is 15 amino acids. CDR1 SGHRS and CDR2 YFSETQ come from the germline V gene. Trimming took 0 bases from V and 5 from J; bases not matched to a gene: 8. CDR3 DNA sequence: TGCGCCAGCAGCTTGGGACAGGGTGACCCCCACGAGCAGTACTTC. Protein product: CASSLGQGDPHEQYF. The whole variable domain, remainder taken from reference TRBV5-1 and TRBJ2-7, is KAGVTQTPRYLIKTRGQQVTLSCSPISGHRSVSWYQQTPGQGLQFLFEYFSETQRNKGNFPGRFSGRQFSNSRSEMNVSTLELGDSALYLCASSLGQGDPHEQYFGPGTRLTVT.

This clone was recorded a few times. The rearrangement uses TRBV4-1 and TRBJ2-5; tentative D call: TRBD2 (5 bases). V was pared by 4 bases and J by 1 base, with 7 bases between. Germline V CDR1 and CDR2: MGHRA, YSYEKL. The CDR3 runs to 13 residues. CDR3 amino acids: CASSPRGQETQYF. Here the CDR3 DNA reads TGCGCCAGCAGCCCCCGGGGCCAAGAGACCCAGTACTTC.

The CDR3 loop reads CAISESAGTEAFF. The CDR3 DNA sequence: TGTGCCATCAGTGAGTCTGCGGGGACTGAAGCTTTCTTT. The chain employs TRBV10-3 and TRBJ1-1; D remains ambiguous. Trimming cost V 0 bases and J 5 bases, with 7 bases left between them. The germline V gene encodes CDR1 ENHRY and CDR2 SYGVKD. The CDR3 is 13 amino acids.

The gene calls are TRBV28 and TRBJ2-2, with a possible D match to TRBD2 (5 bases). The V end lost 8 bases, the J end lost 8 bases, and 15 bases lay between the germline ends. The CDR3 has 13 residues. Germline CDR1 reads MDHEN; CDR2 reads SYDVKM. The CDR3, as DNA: TGTGCCAGCCTAGAACGCGGGTCTGGGGAGCTGTTTTTT. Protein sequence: CASLERGSGELFF.

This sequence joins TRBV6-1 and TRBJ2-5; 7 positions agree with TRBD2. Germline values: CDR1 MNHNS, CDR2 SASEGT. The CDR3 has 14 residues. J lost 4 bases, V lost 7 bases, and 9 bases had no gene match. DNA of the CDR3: TGTGCCAGCATGAAGTGGGGGGGGGTAGAGACCCAGTACTTC. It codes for CASMKWGGVETQYF.